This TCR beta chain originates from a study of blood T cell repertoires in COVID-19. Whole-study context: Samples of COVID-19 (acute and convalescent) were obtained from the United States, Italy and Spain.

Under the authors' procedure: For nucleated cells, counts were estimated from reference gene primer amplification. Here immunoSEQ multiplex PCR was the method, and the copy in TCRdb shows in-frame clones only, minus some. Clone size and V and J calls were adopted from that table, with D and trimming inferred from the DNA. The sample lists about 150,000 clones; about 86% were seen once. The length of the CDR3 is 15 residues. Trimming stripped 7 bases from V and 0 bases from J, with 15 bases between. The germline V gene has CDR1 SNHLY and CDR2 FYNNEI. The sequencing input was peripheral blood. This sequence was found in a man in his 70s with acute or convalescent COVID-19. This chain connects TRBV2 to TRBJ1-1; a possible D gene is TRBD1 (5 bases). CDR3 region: CASTEGAPMNTEAFF. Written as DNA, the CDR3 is TGTGCCAGCACCGAAGGGGCGCCCATGAACACTGAAGCTTTCTTT.